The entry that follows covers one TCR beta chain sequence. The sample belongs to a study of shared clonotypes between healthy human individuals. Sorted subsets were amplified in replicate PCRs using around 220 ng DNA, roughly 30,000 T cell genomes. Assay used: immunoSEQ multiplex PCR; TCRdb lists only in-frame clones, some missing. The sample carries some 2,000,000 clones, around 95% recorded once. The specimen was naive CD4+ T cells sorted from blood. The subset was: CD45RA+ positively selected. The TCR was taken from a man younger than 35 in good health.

This CDR3 is CASSYTYLEGDNGYTF. The CDR3 DNA reads as TGTGCCAGCAGTTACACATACCTCGAAGGGGACAATGGCTACACCTTC. The V gene is TRBV6-5, the J gene TRBJ1-2; weak D call: TRBD1 (6 bases). Germline lookup yields CDR1 MNHEY and CDR2 SVGAGI. V gave up 2 bases and J gave up 6 bases, with 19 bases separating them. This CDR3 contains 16 residues.